These 19 T cell receptor beta chains were sequenced from one sample in a study of human T cells and chemical hapten exposure. From the RACE reads, TCRdb called clonotypes with MiXCR, one entry per CDR3 protein. Here the sample spans around 50,000 distinct CDR3 sequences, about 10% being singletons. The time point: patch test 1, 2 weeks after DPC sensitization. As to treatment: therapeutic diphenylcyclopropenone sensitization with weekly scalp DPC. Sequenced material: whole blood, taken in connection with sensitization to the hapten diphenylcyclopropenone (DPC). The receptor source for this set is a woman in her fifties or sixties with alopecia areata. Some clones in this sample may be carry-over from other donors' samples.

This clonotype was counted at least ten times. The V call is TRBV23-1, the J call TRBJ2-5, with D perhaps matching TRBD1 (5 bases). TRBV23-1 is placed among ORFs of uncertain function. This CDR3 region has 15 residues. Trimming stripped 3 bases from V and 5 bases from J, with 16 bases between. CDR3 sequence reads: CASSHRAGLGETQYF. The CDR3 nucleotides are TGCGCCAGCAGTCACAGGGCAGGGCTTGGCGAGACCCAGTACTTC.

This clonotype has ten or more counts. The CDR3 region has the DNA TGCGCCAGCAGCCAAGATGCCGCCAGTGAGAGGGAGACCCAGTACTTC. This sequence encodes CASSQDAASERETQYF. This chain links TRBV4-1 with TRBJ2-5; D call uncertain. CDR3 length: 16 residues. From germline, CDR1 is MGHRA and CDR2 YSYEKL. V was pared by 0 bases and J by 5 bases, with 16 bases between.

This clonotype was observed at least ten times. The rearrangement uses TRBV11-3 and TRBJ2-2; TRBD1 might be the D (6 bases). V lost 1 base and J lost 3, with 9 bases in between. Germline V gene sequence: CDR1 SGHNT, CDR2 YENEEA. The CDR3 extends over 15 amino acids. CDR3 sequence: CASSLGQGYTGELFF. For the CDR3, the DNA is TGTGCCAGCAGCTTAGGTCAGGGGTACACCGGGGAGCTGTTTTTT.

This clonotype was recorded at least ten times. The gene calls are TRBV5-1 and TRBJ2-7; D is unclear. There are 12 residues in the CDR3. Germline V gene lookup returns CDR1 SGHRS and CDR2 YFSETQ. V gave up 5 bases and J gave up 3 bases, with 9 bases separating them. The CDR3 nucleotides are TGCGCCAGCAGTCCAGACAACTACGAGCAGTACTTC. Amino acids: CASSPDNYEQYF. Combining the CDR3 with reference TRBV5-1 and TRBJ2-7 gives the whole variable domain KAGVTQTPRYLIKTRGQQVTLSCSPISGHRSVSWYQQTPGQGLQFLFEYFSETQRNKGNFPGRFSGRQFSNSRSEMNVSTLELGDSALYLCASSPDNYEQYFGPGTRLTVT.

This clonotype was observed at least ten times. J is TRBJ2-7 and V is TRBV28; 11 bases match TRBD1. V lost 5 bases and J lost 0; bases outside the gene matches: 9. Germline CDR1 is MDHEN and CDR2 is SYDVKM. The CDR3 spans 17 residues. CDR3 in DNA: TGTGCCAGCAGTAACACCGCCGGGACAGGGGGCTCCTACGAGCAGTACTTC. Amino acids: CASSNTAGTGGSYEQYF.

This clonotype was observed at least ten times. The gene calls are TRBV15 and TRBJ2-2, with 8 positions matching TRBD2. With V trimmed by 0 bases and J by 6 bases, 3 bases remained unmatched. The CDR3 is 15 amino acids. Germline V gene sequence: CDR1 LNHNV, CDR2 YYDKDF (reference sequence). CDR3 region: CATSRERTSSGELFF. DNA for the CDR3: TGTGCCACCAGCAGAGAACGGACTAGCTCCGGGGAGCTGTTTTTT.

This clonotype was counted ten times or more. The rearrangement links TRBV28 to TRBJ2-6; D gene uncertain. Germline CDR1 is MDHEN and CDR2 is SYDVKM. The germline V and J ends were trimmed by 1 base and 1 base, with 2 bases remaining between them. The CDR3 runs to 14 residues. The CDR3 nucleotides read TGTGCCAGCAGTTTATCATCTGGGGCCAACGTCCTGACTTTC. Translated: CASSLSSGANVLTF.

This clonotype was detected ten times or more. This sequence joins TRBV3-1 and TRBJ1-1; possibly TRBD1 for D (5 bases). CDR3 length: 15 amino acids. Germline V gene data show CDR1 as LGHDT and CDR2 as YNNKEL (reference sequence). The V end was cut by 0 bases, the J end by 1 base, with 9 bases between. The CDR3, as DNA: TGTGCCAGCAGCCAAGATGGGACGGGGAACACTGAAGCTTTCTTT. It is translated as CASSQDGTGNTEAFF.

This clonotype has more than one count but fewer than ten. The CDR3 nucleotides read TGTGCCAGCAGTTCCCACCCGCGGGACAAGCAGTTCTTC. It translates to CASSSHPRDKQFF. The genes are TRBV28 and TRBJ2-1, with D possibly being TRBD1 or TRBD2 (6 bases each). The germline V gene encodes CDR1 MDHEN and CDR2 SYDVKM. V lost 4 bases and J lost 11, with 15 bases in between. The CDR3 is 13 residues long.

This clonotype was seen more than once but under ten times. The gene calls are TRBV10-3 and TRBJ1-1; a weak D match, TRBD1 (6 bases). V was pared by 6 bases and J by 1 base, with 15 bases between. The germline gives CDR1 ENHRY, CDR2 SYGVKD. The CDR3 extends over 15 amino acids. As DNA, the CDR3 is TGTGCCATCAGGCCACAGGGTATAAGGAACACTGAAGCTTTCTTT. It is translated as CAIRPQGIRNTEAFF.

This clonotype was detected many times. This chain connects TRBV20-1 to TRBJ2-5; no definite D call. Trimming stripped 6 bases from V and 10 bases from J, with 15 bases between. Germline V gene lookup returns CDR1 DFQATT and CDR2 SNEGSKA (reference sequence). There are 11 residues in the CDR3. In DNA form, the CDR3 reads TGCAGTGCCTTAACCCGTGAGTTCCAGTACTTC. It translates to CSALTREFQYF.

This clonotype has at least ten counts. The V gene is TRBV5-4, the J gene TRBJ2-2; 10 nucleotides agree with TRBD2. CDR1 is SGHNT, CDR2 YYREEE, per germline (reference sequence). With 2 bases clipped from V and 2 bases from J, the junction kept 3 bases outside the gene matches. This CDR3 is built from 16 residues. The DNA for the CDR3 is TGTGCCAGCAGCTTTGGGACTAGCGCAAACACCGGGGAGCTGTTTTTT. Its translation: CASSFGTSANTGELFF.

This clonotype has at least ten counts. The chain links TRBV18 to TRBJ1-5; TRBD1 might be the D (5 bases). V lost 3 bases and J 4 bases, leaving 13 bases between the germline ends. The CDR3 is 15 residues long. Germline values: CDR1 KGHSH, CDR2 LQKENI. The CDR3 reads CASSPLDSQNQPQHF. DNA of the CDR3: TGTGCCAGCTCACCTTTAGACAGCCAGAATCAGCCCCAGCATTTT. The whole variable domain, filled in from reference TRBV18 and TRBJ1-5, reads NAGVMQNPRHLVRRRGQEARLRCSPMKGHSHVYWYRQLPEEGLKFMVYLQKENIIDESGMPKERFSAEFPKEGPSILRIQQVVRGDSAAYFCASSPLDSQNQPQHFGDGTRLSIL.

This clonotype was seen only a few times. The chain links TRBV10-3 to TRBJ2-7; 10 bases align to TRBD2. Trimming cost V 5 bases and J 3 bases; bases outside gene matches: 10. In germline, CDR1 is ENHRY, CDR2 SYGVKD. CDR3 length: 16 amino acids. DNA of the CDR3: TGTGCCATCAGTCCATTAAGCGGGAGGGCCGGCTACGAGCAGTACTTC. Encoded protein: CAISPLSGRAGYEQYF.

There are many counts of this clonotype. This sequence joins TRBV10-3 and TRBJ2-1; a weak D match, TRBD2 (5 bases). The ends were cut back, 4 bases at V and 2 bases at J, with 9 bases in the middle. This CDR3 comprises 14 residues. Germline CDR1 ENHRY, CDR2 SYGVKD. CDR3 amino acids: CAISASGAYNEQFF. DNA for the CDR3: TGTGCCATCAGTGCGAGCGGCGCCTACAATGAGCAGTTCTTC.

The V and J genes are TRBV25-1 and TRBJ1-5, with a possible D match to TRBD1 (6 bases). Trimming took 6 bases from V and 6 from J, leaving 9 bases between them. The germline V gene has CDR1 MGHDK and CDR2 SYGVNS. The CDR3 extends over 12 amino acids. CDR3 residues: CASSRGRQPQHF. The CDR3 coding sequence is TGTGCCAGCAGCAGGGGCCGTCAGCCCCAGCATTTT.

This clonotype was observed at least ten times. The chain is built from TRBV9 and TRBJ2-1; maybe TRBD1 (5 bases). CDR1 SGDLS and CDR2 YYNGEE come from the germline V gene. This CDR3 contains 11 residues. Trimming removed 4 bases from V and 9 bases from J, with 8 bases in between. The CDR3 nucleotides read TGTGCCAGCAGCCCAAGGGGTGAGCAGTTCTTC. It translates to CASSPRGEQFF.

This clonotype was detected only once. The chain uses TRBV5-1 and TRBJ2-7, with D possibly matching TRBD1 (6 bases). In germline, CDR1 is SGHRS, CDR2 YFSETQ. V lost 0 bases to trimming and J lost 11 bases, with 15 bases between them. CDR3 size: 13 residues. The CDR3 region is CASSLVARGEKYF. CDR3 bases: TGCGCCAGCAGCTTGGTGGCCAGGGGAGAGAAGTACTTC.

The sample holds many counts of this clonotype. The rearrangement uses TRBV20-1 and TRBJ2-5; 7 positions match TRBD2. The J segment lost 2 bases and the V segment lost 6 bases, leaving 9 bases of the junction unmatched. The V gene's germline CDR1 is DFQATT and CDR2 SNEGSKA (reference sequence). The CDR3 spans 14 residues. The CDR3 is CSAERPSGQETQYF. CDR3 nucleotide sequence: TGCAGTGCCGAGCGGCCTAGCGGTCAAGAGACCCAGTACTTC.